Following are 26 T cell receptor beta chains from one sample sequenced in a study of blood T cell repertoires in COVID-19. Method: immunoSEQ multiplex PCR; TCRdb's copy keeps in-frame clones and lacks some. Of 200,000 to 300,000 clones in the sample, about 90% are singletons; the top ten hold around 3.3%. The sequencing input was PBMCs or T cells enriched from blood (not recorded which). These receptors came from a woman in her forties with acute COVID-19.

CDR3 nucleotides: TGTGCCAGCAGCTTAGGCAGGAAAATTGAAGCTTTCTTT. Translating it yields CASSLGRKIEAFF. The chain recombines TRBV11-2 with TRBJ1-1, with D hard to call. CDR3 length: 13 amino acids. V shed 1 base and J shed 7 bases, with 10 bases lying between them. Germline loops: CDR1 SGHAT, CDR2 FQNNGV.

The CDR3 nucleotides read TGCAGCGTGCGGGCTAGCGGGAGGGCCAGGAATGAGCAGTTCTTC. Its protein is CSVRASGRARNEQFF. The V gene is TRBV29-1, the J gene TRBJ2-1; 12 positions agree with TRBD2. The CDR3 is 15 residues long. Germline CDR1 SQVTM, CDR2 ANQGSEA. J gave up 7 bases and V 6 bases, and 10 bases lay outside the gene matches.

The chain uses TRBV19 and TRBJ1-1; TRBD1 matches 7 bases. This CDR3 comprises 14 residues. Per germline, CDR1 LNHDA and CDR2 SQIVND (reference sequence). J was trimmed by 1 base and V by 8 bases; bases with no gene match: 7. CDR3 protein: CASQRQGGNTEAFF. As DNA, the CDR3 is TGTGCCAGTCAAAGACAGGGTGGGAACACTGAAGCTTTCTTT.

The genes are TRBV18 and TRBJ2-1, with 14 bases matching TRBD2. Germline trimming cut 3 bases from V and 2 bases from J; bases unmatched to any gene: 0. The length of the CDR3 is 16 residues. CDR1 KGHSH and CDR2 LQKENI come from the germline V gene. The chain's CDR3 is CASSPGLAGAYNEQFF. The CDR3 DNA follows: TGTGCCAGCTCACCGGGACTAGCGGGAGCCTACAATGAGCAGTTCTTC.

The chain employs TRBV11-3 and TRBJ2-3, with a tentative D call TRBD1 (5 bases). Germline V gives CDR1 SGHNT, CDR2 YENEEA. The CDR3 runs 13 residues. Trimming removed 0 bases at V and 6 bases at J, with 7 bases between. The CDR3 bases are TGTGCCAGCAGCTTAGAGAAGGGGGATACGCAGTATTTT. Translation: CASSLEKGDTQYF.

As DNA, the CDR3 is TGTGCCAGTAGTGTACAGGGGGACGACAATGAGCAGTTCTTC. Translation: CASSVQGDDNEQFF. The chain has TRBV19 and TRBJ2-1, with 8 bases that match TRBD1. Germline trimming cut 5 bases from V and 5 bases from J; bases unmatched to any gene: 5. The CDR3 length is 14 residues. Germline V lookup: CDR1 LNHDA, CDR2 SQIVND (reference sequence). Based on the CDR3 plus reference TRBV19 and TRBJ2-1, the full variable domain is DGGITQSPKYLFRKEGQNVTLSCEQNLNHDAMYWYRQDPGQGLRLIYYSQIVNDFQKGDIAEGYSVSREKKESFPLTVTSAQKNPTAFYLCASSVQGDDNEQFFGPGTRLTVL.

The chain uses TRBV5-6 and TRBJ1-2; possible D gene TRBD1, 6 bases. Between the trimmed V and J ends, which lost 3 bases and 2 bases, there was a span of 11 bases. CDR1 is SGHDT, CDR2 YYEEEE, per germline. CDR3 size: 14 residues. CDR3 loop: CASSSFGQNYGYTF. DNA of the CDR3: TGTGCCAGCAGCTCCTTCGGACAGAACTATGGCTACACCTTC. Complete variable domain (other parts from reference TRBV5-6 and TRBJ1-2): DAGVTQSPTHLIKTRGQQVTLRCSPKSGHDTVSWYQQALGQGPQFIFQYYEEEERQRGNFPDRFSGHQFPNYSSELNVNALLLGDSALYLCASSSFGQNYGYTFGSGTRLTVV.

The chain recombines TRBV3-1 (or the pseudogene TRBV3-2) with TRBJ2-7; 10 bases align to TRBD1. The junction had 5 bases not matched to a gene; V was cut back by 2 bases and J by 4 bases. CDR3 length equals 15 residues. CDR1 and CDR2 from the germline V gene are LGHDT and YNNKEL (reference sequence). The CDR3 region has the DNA TGTGCCAGCAGCCAAATGCCGGGACAGGGGTACGAGCAGTACTTC. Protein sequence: CASSQMPGQGYEQYF.

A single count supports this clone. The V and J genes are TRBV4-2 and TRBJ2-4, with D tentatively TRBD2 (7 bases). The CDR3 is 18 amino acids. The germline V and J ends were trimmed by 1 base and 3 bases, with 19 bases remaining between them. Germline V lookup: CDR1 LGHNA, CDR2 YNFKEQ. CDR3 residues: CASSQAHREGGGKNIQYF. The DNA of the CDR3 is TGTGCCAGCAGCCAAGCTCACAGGGAGGGGGGCGGCAAAAACATTCAGTACTTC.

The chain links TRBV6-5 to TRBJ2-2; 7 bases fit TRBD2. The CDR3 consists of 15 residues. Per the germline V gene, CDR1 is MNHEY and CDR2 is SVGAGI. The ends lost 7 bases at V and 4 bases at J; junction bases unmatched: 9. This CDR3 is CASNEGGWTTGELFF. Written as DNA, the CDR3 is TGTGCCAGCAACGAGGGAGGGTGGACCACCGGGGAGCTGTTTTTT.

The CDR3 DNA sequence: TGTGCCAGCTCACCATCGCAGGGAGGATCACCCCTCCACTTT. Its translation: CASSPSQGGSPLHF. The chain is built from TRBV18 and TRBJ1-6, with a tentative D call TRBD1 (5 bases). The CDR3 has 14 amino acids. Per germline, CDR1 KGHSH and CDR2 LQKENI. V gave up 2 bases and J gave up 10 bases, with 12 bases separating them. The variable domain in full, completed from reference TRBV18 and TRBJ1-6, reads NAGVMQNPRHLVRRRGQEARLRCSPMKGHSHVYWYRQLPEEGLKFMVYLQKENIIDESGMPKERFSAEFPKEGPSILRIQQVVRGDSAAYFCASSPSQGGSPLHFGNGTRLTVT.

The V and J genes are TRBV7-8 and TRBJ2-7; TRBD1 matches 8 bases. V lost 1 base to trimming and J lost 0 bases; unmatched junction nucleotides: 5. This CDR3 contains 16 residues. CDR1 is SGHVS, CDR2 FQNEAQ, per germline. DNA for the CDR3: TGTGCCAGCAGCTTAGGGGGGACAGGCAGCTCCTACGAGCAGTACTTC. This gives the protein CASSLGGTGSSYEQYF. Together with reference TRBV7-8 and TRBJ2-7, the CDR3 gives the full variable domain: GAGVSQSPRYKVAKRGQDVALRCDPISGHVSLFWYQQALGQGPEFLTYFQNEAQLDKSGLPSDRFFAERPEGSVSTLKIQRTQQEDSAVYLCASSLGGTGSSYEQYFGPGTRLTVT.

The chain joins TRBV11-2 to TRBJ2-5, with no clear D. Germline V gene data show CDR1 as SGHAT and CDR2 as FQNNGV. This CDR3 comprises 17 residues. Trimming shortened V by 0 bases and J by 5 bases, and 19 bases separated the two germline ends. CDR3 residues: CASSLDLSAGVRETQYF. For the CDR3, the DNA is TGTGCCAGCAGCTTAGATCTTTCAGCCGGCGTGAGGGAGACCCAGTACTTC.

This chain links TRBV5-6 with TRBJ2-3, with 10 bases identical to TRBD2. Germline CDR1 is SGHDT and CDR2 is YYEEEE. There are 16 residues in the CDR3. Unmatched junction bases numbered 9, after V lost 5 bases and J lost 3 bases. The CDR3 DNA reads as TGTGCCAGCAGTTACCGTAGCGGGAGGCTTACAGATACGCAGTATTTT. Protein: CASSYRSGRLTDTQYF. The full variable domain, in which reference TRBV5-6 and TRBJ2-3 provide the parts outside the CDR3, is DAGVTQSPTHLIKTRGQQVTLRCSPKSGHDTVSWYQQALGQGPQFIFQYYEEEERQRGNFPDRFSGHQFPNYSSELNVNALLLGDSALYLCASSYRSGRLTDTQYFGPGTRLTVL.

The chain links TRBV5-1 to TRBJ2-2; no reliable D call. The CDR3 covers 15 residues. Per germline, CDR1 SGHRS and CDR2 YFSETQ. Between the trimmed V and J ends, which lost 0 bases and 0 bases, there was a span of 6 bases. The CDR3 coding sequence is TGCGCCAGCAGCTTGGGGCTAGCGAACACCGGGGAGCTGTTTTTT. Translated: CASSLGLANTGELFF.

This chain's CDR3 is CASSPGAFF. In nucleotides, the CDR3 is TGTGCCAGCAGCCCGGGAGCTTTCTTT. The chain joins TRBV7-9 to TRBJ1-1; no firm D call. The CDR3 loop spans 9 amino acids. The V end lost 5 bases, the J end lost 10 bases, and 5 bases lay between the germline ends. Germline lookup yields CDR1 SEHNR and CDR2 FQNEAQ (reference sequence).

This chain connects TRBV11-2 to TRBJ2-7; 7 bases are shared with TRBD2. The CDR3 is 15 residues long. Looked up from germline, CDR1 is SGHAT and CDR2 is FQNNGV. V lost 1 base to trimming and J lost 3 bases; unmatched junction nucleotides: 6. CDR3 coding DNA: TGTGCCAGCAGCTTAGGACTAGCTGGAGACTACGAGCAGTACTTC. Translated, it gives CASSLGLAGDYEQYF.

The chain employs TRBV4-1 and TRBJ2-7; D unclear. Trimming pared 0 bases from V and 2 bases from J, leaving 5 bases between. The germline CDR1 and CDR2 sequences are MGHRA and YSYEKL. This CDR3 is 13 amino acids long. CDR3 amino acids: CASSQDSTYEQYF. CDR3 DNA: TGCGCCAGCAGCCAAGATAGCACCTACGAGCAGTACTTC.

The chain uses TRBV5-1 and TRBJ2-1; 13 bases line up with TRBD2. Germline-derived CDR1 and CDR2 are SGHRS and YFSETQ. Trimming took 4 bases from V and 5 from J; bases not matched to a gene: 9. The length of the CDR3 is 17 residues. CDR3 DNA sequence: TGCGCCAGCAGCCGGGCCGGGACTAGCGGGAAAAACAATGAGCAGTTCTTC. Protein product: CASSRAGTSGKNNEQFF.

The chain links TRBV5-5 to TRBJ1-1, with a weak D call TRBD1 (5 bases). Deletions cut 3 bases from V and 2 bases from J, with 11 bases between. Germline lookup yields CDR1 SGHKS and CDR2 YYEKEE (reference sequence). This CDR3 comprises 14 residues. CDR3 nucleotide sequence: TGTGCCAGCAGCTCGCAGACAGCCAACACTGAAGCTTTCTTT. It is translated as CASSSQTANTEAFF.

CDR3 region: CASSPPSSGGRGEQFF. DNA of the CDR3: TGTGCCAGCAGCCCCCCCAGTTCGGGCGGGAGGGGTGAGCAGTTCTTC. V gene TRBV9 combines with J gene TRBJ2-1, with TRBD2 identical over 9 bases. In germline, CDR1 is SGDLS, CDR2 YYNGEE. CDR3 length: 16 amino acids. J lost 9 bases, V lost 4 bases, and 14 bases had no gene match. Filled out from reference TRBV9 and TRBJ2-1, the complete variable domain reads DSGVTQTPKHLITATGQRVTLRCSPRSGDLSVYWYQQSLDQGLQFLIQYYNGEERAKGNILERFSAQQFPDLHSELNLSSLELGDSALYFCASSPPSSGGRGEQFFGPGTRLTVL.

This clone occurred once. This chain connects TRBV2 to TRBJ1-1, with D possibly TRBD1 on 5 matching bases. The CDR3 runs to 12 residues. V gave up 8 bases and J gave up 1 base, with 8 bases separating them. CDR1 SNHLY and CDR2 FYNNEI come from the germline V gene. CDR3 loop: CASAGQNTEAFF. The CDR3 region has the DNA TGTGCCAGCGCGGGGCAGAACACTGAAGCTTTCTTT.

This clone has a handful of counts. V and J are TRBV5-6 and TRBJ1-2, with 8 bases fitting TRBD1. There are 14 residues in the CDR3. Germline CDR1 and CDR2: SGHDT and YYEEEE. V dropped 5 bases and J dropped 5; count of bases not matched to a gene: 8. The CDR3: CASRPVQGAYGYTF. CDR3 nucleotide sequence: TGTGCCAGCAGGCCGGTCCAGGGGGCTTATGGCTACACCTTC.

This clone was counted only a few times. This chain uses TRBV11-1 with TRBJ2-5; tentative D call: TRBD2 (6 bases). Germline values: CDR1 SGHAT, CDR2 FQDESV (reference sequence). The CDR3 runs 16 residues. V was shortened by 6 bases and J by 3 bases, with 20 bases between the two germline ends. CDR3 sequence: CASRSGRLEGEETQYF. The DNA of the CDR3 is TGTGCCAGCAGGTCTGGACGACTAGAGGGCGAAGAGACCCAGTACTTC.

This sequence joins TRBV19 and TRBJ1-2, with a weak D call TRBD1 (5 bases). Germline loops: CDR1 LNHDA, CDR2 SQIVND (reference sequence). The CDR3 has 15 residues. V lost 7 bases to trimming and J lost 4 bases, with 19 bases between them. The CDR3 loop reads CASTPPRGGSYGYTF. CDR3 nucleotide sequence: TGTGCCAGTACTCCCCCAAGGGGAGGGTCCTATGGCTACACCTTC. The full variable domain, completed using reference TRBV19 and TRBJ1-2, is DGGITQSPKYLFRKEGQNVTLSCEQNLNHDAMYWYRQDPGQGLRLIYYSQIVNDFQKGDIAEGYSVSREKKESFPLTVTSAQKNPTAFYLCASTPPRGGSYGYTFGSGTRLTVV.

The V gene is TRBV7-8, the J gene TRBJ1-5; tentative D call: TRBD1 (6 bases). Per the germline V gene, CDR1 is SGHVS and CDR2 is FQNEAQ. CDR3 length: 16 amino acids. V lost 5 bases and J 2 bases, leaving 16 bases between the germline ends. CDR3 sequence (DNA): TGTGCCAGCAGCCAACGGACAGACTTAGGCAATCAGCCCCAGCATTTT. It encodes CASSQRTDLGNQPQHF. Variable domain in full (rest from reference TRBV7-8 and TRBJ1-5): GAGVSQSPRYKVAKRGQDVALRCDPISGHVSLFWYQQALGQGPEFLTYFQNEAQLDKSGLPSDRFFAERPEGSVSTLKIQRTQQEDSAVYLCASSQRTDLGNQPQHFGDGTRLSIL.